This section outlines one TCR beta chain sequence together with its context. The antigen is undetermined. The data were obtained in a study of cytomegalovirus exposure and HLA in healthy donors. General study findings and limits: Reported results showed that the classifier diagnosed cytomegalovirus status with high specificity and sensitivity. Researchers had no immune exposure information except CMV serostatus available.

A multiplex PCR was run with 60 Vbeta primers and 13 Jbeta primers. Sequencing used immunoSEQ multiplex PCR; TCRdb keeps in-frame clones, though not all of them. The sample includes approximately 150,000 clones, approximately 84% seen only once; the top ten take around 4.8%. The length of the CDR3 is 15 residues. Trimming took 0 bases from V and 1 from J; bases not matched to a gene: 2. Germline V lookup: CDR1 SGHAT, CDR2 FQNNGV. The source material was PBMCs. The TCR was taken from a girl aged 5-17 years in good health and CMV-seropositive. The rearrangement uses TRBV11-2 and TRBJ1-1; 7 nucleotides line up with TRBD1. CDR3: CASSLDAGGNTEAFF. The CDR3 DNA sequence: TGTGCCAGCAGCTTAGATGCAGGGGGGAACACTGAAGCTTTCTTT.